This T cell receptor (beta chain) was captured by sequencing in a study of T cell responses to AZD1222 COVID-19 vaccine. Study-wide points: Spike-wide coverage was observed for vaccine-associated CD4 TCRs, with dominant responses at 160-218 and 743-854. Repertoire sampling happened only post peak T cell response. Among AZD1222 vaccinees, only six or seven were seropositive at baseline. White British donors predominated, females outnumbered males, and clonal diversity was possibly underestimated.

About this clone itself: What it binds is not known.

There are 16 residues in the CDR3. V lost 2 bases, J lost 1 base, and 14 bases lay in between. Germline CDR1 GTSNPN, CDR2 SVGIG (reference sequence). Clones were read by immunoSEQ multiplex PCR, and TCRdb kept only the in-frame ones, dropping some. The sample has some 150,000 clones; approximately 90% are singletons. The gene calls are TRBV30 and TRBJ1-4; no clear D. Sample: peripheral blood, taken on day 0 of AZD1222 vaccination. This receptor was taken from an adult in good health. The CDR3 here is CAWSSAPLKTNEKLFF. The CDR3 coding sequence is TGTGCCTGGAGTTCCGCCCCTCTGAAAACTAATGAAAAACTGTTTTTT.